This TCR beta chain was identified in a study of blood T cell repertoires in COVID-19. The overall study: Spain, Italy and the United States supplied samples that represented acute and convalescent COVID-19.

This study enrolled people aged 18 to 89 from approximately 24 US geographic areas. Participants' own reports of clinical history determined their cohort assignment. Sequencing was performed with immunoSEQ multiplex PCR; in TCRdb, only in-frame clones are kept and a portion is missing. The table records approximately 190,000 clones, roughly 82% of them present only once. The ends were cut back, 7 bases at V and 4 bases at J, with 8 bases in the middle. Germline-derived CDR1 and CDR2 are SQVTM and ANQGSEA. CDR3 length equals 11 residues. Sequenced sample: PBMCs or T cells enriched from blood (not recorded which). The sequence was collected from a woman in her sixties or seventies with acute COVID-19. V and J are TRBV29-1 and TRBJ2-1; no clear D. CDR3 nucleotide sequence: TGCAGCGAGACACGGTACAATGAGCAGTTCTTC. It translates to CSETRYNEQFF.